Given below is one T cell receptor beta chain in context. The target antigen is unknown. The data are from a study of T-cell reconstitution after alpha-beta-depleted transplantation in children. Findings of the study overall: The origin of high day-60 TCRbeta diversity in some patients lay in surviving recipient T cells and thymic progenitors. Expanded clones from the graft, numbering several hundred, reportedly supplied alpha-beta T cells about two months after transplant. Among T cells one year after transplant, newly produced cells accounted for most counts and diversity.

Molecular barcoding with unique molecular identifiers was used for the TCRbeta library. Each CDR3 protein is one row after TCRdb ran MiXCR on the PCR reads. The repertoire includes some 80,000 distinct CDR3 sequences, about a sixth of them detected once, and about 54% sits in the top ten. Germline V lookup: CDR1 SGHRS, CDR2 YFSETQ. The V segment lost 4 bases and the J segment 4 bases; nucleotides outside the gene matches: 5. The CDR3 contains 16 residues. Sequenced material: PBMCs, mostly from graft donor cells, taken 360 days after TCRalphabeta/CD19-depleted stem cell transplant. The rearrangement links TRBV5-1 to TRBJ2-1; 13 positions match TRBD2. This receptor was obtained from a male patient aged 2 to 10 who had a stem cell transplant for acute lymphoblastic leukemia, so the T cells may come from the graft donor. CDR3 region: CASSMGLAGMYNEQFF. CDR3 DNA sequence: TGCGCCAGCAGCATGGGACTAGCGGGAATGTACAATGAGCAGTTCTTC.